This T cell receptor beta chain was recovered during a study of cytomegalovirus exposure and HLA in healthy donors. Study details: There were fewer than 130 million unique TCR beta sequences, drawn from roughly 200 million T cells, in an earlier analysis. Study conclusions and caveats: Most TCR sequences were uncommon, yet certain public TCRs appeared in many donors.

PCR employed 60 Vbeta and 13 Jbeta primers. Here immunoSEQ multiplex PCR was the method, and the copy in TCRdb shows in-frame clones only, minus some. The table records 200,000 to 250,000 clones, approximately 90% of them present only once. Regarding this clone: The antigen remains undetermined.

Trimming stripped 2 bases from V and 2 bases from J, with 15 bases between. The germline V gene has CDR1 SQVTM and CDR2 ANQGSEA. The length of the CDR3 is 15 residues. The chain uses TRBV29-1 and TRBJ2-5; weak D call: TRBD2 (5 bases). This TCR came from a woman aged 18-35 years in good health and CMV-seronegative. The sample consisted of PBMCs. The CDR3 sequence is CSVETSGIGQETQYF. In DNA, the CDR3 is TGCAGCGTTGAAACGAGCGGCATAGGGCAAGAGACCCAGTACTTC. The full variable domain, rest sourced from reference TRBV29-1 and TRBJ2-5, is SAVISQKPSRDICQRGTSLTIQCQVDSQVTMMFWYRQQPGQSLTLIATANQGSEATYESGFVIDKFPISRPNLTFSTLTVSNMSPEDSSIYLCSVETSGIGQETQYFGPGTRLLVL.